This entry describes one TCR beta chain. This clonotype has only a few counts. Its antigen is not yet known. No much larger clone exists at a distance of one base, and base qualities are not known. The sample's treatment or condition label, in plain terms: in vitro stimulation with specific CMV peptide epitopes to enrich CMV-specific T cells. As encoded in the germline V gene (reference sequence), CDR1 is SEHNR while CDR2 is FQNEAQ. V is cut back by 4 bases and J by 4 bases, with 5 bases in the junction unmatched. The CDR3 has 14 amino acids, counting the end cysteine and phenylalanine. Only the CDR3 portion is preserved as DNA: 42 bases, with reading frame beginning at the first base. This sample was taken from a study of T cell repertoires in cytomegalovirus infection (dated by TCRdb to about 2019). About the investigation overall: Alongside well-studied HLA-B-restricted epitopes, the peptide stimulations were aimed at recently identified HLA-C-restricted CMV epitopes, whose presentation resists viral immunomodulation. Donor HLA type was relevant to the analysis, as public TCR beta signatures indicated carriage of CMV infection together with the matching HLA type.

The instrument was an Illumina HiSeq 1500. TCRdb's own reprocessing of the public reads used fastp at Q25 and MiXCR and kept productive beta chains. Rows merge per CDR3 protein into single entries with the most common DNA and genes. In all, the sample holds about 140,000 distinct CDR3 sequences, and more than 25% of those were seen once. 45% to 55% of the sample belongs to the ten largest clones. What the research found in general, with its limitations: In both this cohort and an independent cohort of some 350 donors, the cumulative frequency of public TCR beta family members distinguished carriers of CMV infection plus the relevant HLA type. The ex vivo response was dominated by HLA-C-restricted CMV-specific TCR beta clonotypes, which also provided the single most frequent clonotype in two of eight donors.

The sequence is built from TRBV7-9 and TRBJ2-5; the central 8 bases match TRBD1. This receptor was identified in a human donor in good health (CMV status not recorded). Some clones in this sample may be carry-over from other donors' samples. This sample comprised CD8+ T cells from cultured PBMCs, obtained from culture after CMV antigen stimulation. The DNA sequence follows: TGTGCCAGCAGCTATGGACAGGGCGTAGAGACCCAGTACTTC. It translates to CASSYGQGVETQYF.